Listed below are T cell receptor beta chains from one sample, sequenced in a study of response to subunit inactivated influenza vaccine. TCRdb processed the RT-PCR reads anew with MiXCR; each CDR3 protein has one entry. The sample lists some 640,000 distinct CDR3 sequences; 14% were seen once. The specimen comprised PBMCs from blood, sampled around 14 days before vaccination. The receptors were sampled from a man aged 50 or older who received an inactivated influenza vaccine. Both conserved end residues are part of each CDR3. D genes are given only for firm matches. A row's size may be missing; if present it is once, few, many or a size class.

few	TRBD2	TRBV5-1	TRBJ2-5	TGCGCCAGCAGCTTGAGCGGGGCCCCGGGAGAGACCCAGTACTTC	CASSLSGAPGETQYF
few	TRBD1	TRBV6-6	TRBJ2-7	TGTGCCAGCAGGCCTGACAGGGCGCACGAGCAGTACTTC	CASRPDRAHEQYF
NA	TRBD1	TRBV4-3	TRBJ1-4	TGCGCCAGCAGCCACCAAACAGGGGGCAAGGGTAGTGAAAAACTGTTTTTT	CASSHQTGGKGSEKLFF
few	NA	TRBV20-1	TRBJ2-1	TGCAGTGCTAGCCGACCGGGACTCTCCTACAATGAGCAGTTCTTC	CSASRPGLSYNEQFF
NA	NA	TRBV20-1	TRBJ2-3	TGCAGTGCTAGTCAGCGGCGCCTCACAGATACGCAGTATTTT	CSASQRRLTDTQYF
NA	NA	TRBV2	TRBJ2-3	TGTGCCAGCCACCAAGGAGGAGATACGCAGTATTTT	CASHQGGDTQYF
once	NA	TRBV5-1	TRBJ2-6	TGCGCCAGCAGCTTCTACGGATCCAACGTCCTGACTTTC	CASSFYGSNVLTF
many	TRBD1	TRBV18	TRBJ2-5	TGTGCCAGCTCACCGGGCCGACAGGGTATCCGTCAAGAGACCCAGTACTTC	CASSPGRQGIRQETQYF
NA	NA	TRBV9	TRBJ2-7	TGTGCCAGCAGCCCTTACTCCACCGGGACGGCCTACGAGCAGTACTTC	CASSPYSTGTAYEQYF
few	TRBD1	TRBV11-2	TRBJ1-3	TGTGCCAGCAGCTTCACGAGGACAGGCCTCCGACAGGGGGGAAACACCATATATTTT	CASSFTRTGLRQGGNTIYF
few	NA	TRBV28	TRBJ2-7	TGTGCCAGCAGGAACCAAGCAGGGTACGAGCAGTACTTC	CASRNQAGYEQYF
NA	NA	TRBV12-3/TRBV12-4	TRBJ2-7	TGTGCCAGCAGCACCGGTGACGTCGAGCAGTACTTC	CASSTGDVEQYF
NA	NA	TRBV29-1	TRBJ1-3	TGCAGCGTTGCGGGCGGACGCCCCTCTGGAAACACCATATATTTT	CSVAGGRPSGNTIYF
few	TRBD1	TRBV6-1	TRBJ2-3	TGTGCCAGCAGAGCCCGGGACAGCCGCACAGATACGCAGTATTTT	CASRARDSRTDTQYF
NA	TRBD1	TRBV6-5	TRBJ2-7	TGTGCCAGCAGTTTCGACAGGGTAAACTACGAGCAGTACTTC	CASSFDRVNYEQYF
many	TRBD2	TRBV29-1	TRBJ2-1	TGCAGCGTTGAGCGACTAGCGGGAGTTTATGAGCAGTTCTTC	CSVERLAGVYEQFF
few	TRBD2	TRBV11-2	TRBJ2-7	TGTGCCAGCATGCCGGGACTAGCATCGAGCGAGCAGTACTTC	CASMPGLASSEQYF
NA	TRBD1	TRBV2	TRBJ1-3	TGTGCCAGCAGAACCGGGACAGTTCCTGGGGGAAACACCATATATTTT	CASRTGTVPGGNTIYF
NA	NA	TRBV19	TRBJ2-3	TGTGCCAGTAGTATAAGGACTCACACAGATACGCAGTATTTT	CASSIRTHTDTQYF
NA	NA	TRBV6-5	TRBJ1-5	TGTGCCAGCAGTTACTCGAAGGGGGTCGGCAATCAGCCCCAGCATTTT	CASSYSKGVGNQPQHF
NA	NA	TRBV29-1	TRBJ2-7	TGCAGCGTTGACCACCGGGACGGACCCTACGAGCAGTACTTC	CSVDHRDGPYEQYF
NA	NA	TRBV12-3/TRBV12-4	TRBJ1-5	TGTGCCAGCAGCCCCGGCAGGGTGGCTCAGCCCCAGCATTTT	CASSPGRVAQPQHF
many	TRBD1	TRBV5-1	TRBJ1-1	TGCGCCAGCAGCTCAGGACAGGGGAGCACTGAAGCTTTCTTT	CASSSGQGSTEAFF
NA	NA	TRBV5-1	TRBJ2-7	TGCGCCAGCAGCATACAGGGTGGAGGGGGTAATATACGCGAGCAGTACTTC	CASSIQGGGGNIREQYF
NA	TRBD2	TRBV3-1	TRBJ2-7	TGTGCCAGCAGCCCGGGACTAGCGGGTACGCTCTTTGATCCCTACGAGCAGTACTTC	CASSPGLAGTLFDPYEQYF
NA	NA	TRBV3-1	TRBJ2-1	TGTGCCAGCAGCCAAGAGGCGGTTGAGCAGTTCTTC	CASSQEAVEQFF
few	TRBD1	TRBV12-3/TRBV12-4	TRBJ2-7	TGTGCCAGCAGTACTAGACAGGGGTCGCGTCTGGTGCAGTACTTC	CASSTRQGSRLVQYF
few	NA	TRBV13	TRBJ2-7	TGTGCCAGCACCCTAGACCGTAGGAGCGACTCCGAGCAGTACTTC	CASTLDRRSDSEQYF
few	TRBD2	TRBV20-1	TRBJ2-7	TGCAGTGCTAGTTCTAGCGGGGGGTCCTACGAGCAGTACTTC	CSASSSGGSYEQYF
many	NA	TRBV7-6	TRBJ1-3	TGTGCCAGCAGCTTACAACAGGGTGCCCACTCTGGAAACACCATATATTTT	CASSLQQGAHSGNTIYF
few	TRBD2	TRBV5-1	TRBJ2-3	TGCGCCAGCAGGCGGGGGACTAGCGGGACGACAGATACGCAGTATTTT	CASRRGTSGTTDTQYF
few	TRBD2	TRBV4-2	TRBJ2-1	TGTGCCAGCAGCCAAGAGACTAGCGGGGCATATGAGCAGTTCTTC	CASSQETSGAYEQFF
few	TRBD1	TRBV6-5	TRBJ2-7	TGTGCCAGCAGTTACTCGGGGGGACAGGGGGCATACGAGCAGTACTTC	CASSYSGGQGAYEQYF
few	NA	TRBV29-1	TRBJ2-1	TGCAGCGTACGGGATCCGAGCTCCTACAATGAGCAGTTCTTC	CSVRDPSSYNEQFF
few	NA	TRBV15	TRBJ2-7	TGTGCCACCAGCGGATTTTCGGGCCGGAGCTACGAGCAGTACTTC	CATSGFSGRSYEQYF
few	NA	TRBV6-2/TRBV6-3	TRBJ2-2	TGTGCCAGCAGATTGAGCGGGACAAACACCGGGGAGCTGTTTTTT	CASRLSGTNTGELFF
NA	NA	TRBV12-3/TRBV12-4	TRBJ1-2	TGTGCCAGCAGTGAGGGATGGGCTGGTGGCTACACCTTC	CASSEGWAGGYTF
NA	TRBD2	TRBV20-1	TRBJ2-5	TGCAGTGCTGGAGGAAAAAGCGGGGGGGGGAAGACCCAGTACTTC	CSAGGKSGGGKTQYF
NA	TRBD1	TRBV20-1	TRBJ2-3	TGCAGTGCTAGAACCGGGACAGGGTCAAATACGCAGTATTTT	CSARTGTGSNTQYF
NA	NA	TRBV20-1	TRBJ2-5	TGCAGTGCTAGAGATCTGGGGGGGCGGGAGACCCAGTACTTC	CSARDLGGRETQYF
many	NA	TRBV5-1	TRBJ2-2	TGCGCCAGCAGCCCGGCTCACCTCTTAAACACCGGGGAGCTGTTTTTT	CASSPAHLLNTGELFF
NA	TRBD1	TRBV4-1	TRBJ1-1	TGCGCCAGCAGCCAACCCCGGGACAGGACCAACACTGAAGCTTTCTTT	CASSQPRDRTNTEAFF
many	NA	TRBV12-3/TRBV12-4	TRBJ2-2	TGTGCCAGCAGACTTGGACAGCACACCGGGGAGCTGTTTTTT	CASRLGQHTGELFF
NA	NA	TRBV7-9	TRBJ1-3	TGTGCCAGCAGCCCTCAGGGTACTGGAAACACCATATATTTT	CASSPQGTGNTIYF
NA	NA	TRBV6-2/TRBV6-3	TRBJ2-7	TGTGCCAGCTCCCAGGGTCCTGCAGGCAGTCAAAGCTGGCAGTACTTC	CASSQGPAGSQSWQYF
NA	NA	TRBV7-9	TRBJ2-3	TGTGCCAGCAAAAAGGCAGGGAGCACAGATACGCAGTATTTT	CASKKAGSTDTQYF
NA	NA	TRBV4-3	TRBJ1-1	TGCGCCAGCAGCCAAGTGGGAGGCTATGAAGCTTTCTTT	CASSQVGGYEAFF
NA	NA	TRBV5-1	TRBJ2-7	TGCGCCAGCAGCTTGGGACACTCGACCCCCTACGAGCAGTACTTC	CASSLGHSTPYEQYF
many	NA	TRBV3-1	TRBJ1-1	TGTGCCAGCAGCCAACAACAGGGGAACACTGAAGCTTTCTTT	CASSQQQGNTEAFF
NA	NA	TRBV2	TRBJ2-7	TGTGCCGGAGGGACGGATGGCTACGAGCAGTACTTC	CAGGTDGYEQYF
many	TRBD2	TRBV7-9	TRBJ2-1	TGTGCCCGGGCCTTCGCTAGCGGTGGGGAGCAGTTCTTC	CARAFASGGEQFF
NA	NA	TRBV5-1	TRBJ1-2	TGCGCCAGCAGCTTAACGGAGGGGACTGGCGGCTACACCTTC	CASSLTEGTGGYTF
few	TRBD1	TRBV7-9	TRBJ1-6	TGTGCCAGCAGCTTAGGGGTGGGGACAGGCTCCTCACCCCTCCACTTT	CASSLGVGTGSSPLHF
NA	TRBD2	TRBV25-1	TRBJ2-5	TGTGCCAGCAGTGAATTGTCTAGCGGGGGACCAGAGACCCAGTACTTC	CASSELSSGGPETQYF
NA	TRBD2	TRBV5-1	TRBJ2-3	TGCGCCAGCAGCACCCCTAGCGGGAGGGGAGATACGCAGTATTTT	CASSTPSGRGDTQYF
NA	NA	TRBV4-2	TRBJ1-2	TGTGCCAGCAGCCAAGAGGAGGGGCTTTGGGGCTACACCTTC	CASSQEEGLWGYTF
few	TRBD1	TRBV29-1	TRBJ2-7	TGCAGCGTTGCGGGGACAGTAACCTACGAGCAGTACTTC	CSVAGTVTYEQYF
many	TRBD1	TRBV29-1	TRBJ2-1	TGCAGCGGGCACCTCGGGGACAGGACCCGAAATGAGCAGTTCTTC	CSGHLGDRTRNEQFF